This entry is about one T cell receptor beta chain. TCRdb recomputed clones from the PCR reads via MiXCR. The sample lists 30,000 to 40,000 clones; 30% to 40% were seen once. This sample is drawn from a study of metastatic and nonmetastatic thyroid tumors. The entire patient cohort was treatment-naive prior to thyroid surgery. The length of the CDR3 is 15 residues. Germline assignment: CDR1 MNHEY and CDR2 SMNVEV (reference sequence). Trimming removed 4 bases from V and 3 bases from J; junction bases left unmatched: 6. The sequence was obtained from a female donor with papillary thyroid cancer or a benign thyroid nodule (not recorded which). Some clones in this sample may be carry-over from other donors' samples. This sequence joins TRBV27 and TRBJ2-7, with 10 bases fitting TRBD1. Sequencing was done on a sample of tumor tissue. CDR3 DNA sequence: TGTGCCAGCAGTTCATGGACAGGGGGTGACTACGAGCAGTACTTC. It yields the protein CASSSWTGGDYEQYF.